Included here is one T cell receptor beta chain sequence, with context. Antigen specificity is unknown. The sample belongs to a study of a mutant IDH1 vaccine in newly diagnosed glioma. Study results and limitations: Altogether, 93.3% of patients exhibited vaccine-induced immune responses.

Sequencing was performed with immunoSEQ multiplex PCR; in TCRdb, only in-frame clones are kept and a portion is missing. Here the sample spans around 26,000 clones, 82% being singletons. Time point meaning: week 23, last vaccination. Topical imiquimod accompanied each vaccine dose, which consisted of 300 ug of mutant IDH1 20-mer peptide. New astrocytomas of WHO grade 3 or 4 that were IDH1-mutant and ATRX-lost were found in the donors. The starting material was PBMCs, obtained from a glioma patient whose treatment included an IDH1 peptide vaccine. This TCR came from a woman under 40 with glioma.

The CDR3 coding sequence is TGCGCCAGCAGCTTCAGAGCGGGGACCTCGAACACCGGGGAGCTGTTTTTT. It encodes CASSFRAGTSNTGELFF. This chain links TRBV5-1 with TRBJ2-2; 7 bases agree with TRBD2. Germline V gene sequence: CDR1 SGHRS, CDR2 YFSETQ. Trimming took 2 bases from V and 0 from J; bases not matched to a gene: 7. CDR3 size: 17 residues.